This T cell receptor (beta chain) was captured by sequencing in a study of cytomegalovirus exposure and HLA in healthy donors. A word on this clone: Its cognate antigen is unknown. This CDR3 is also generated by other DNA sequences in the sample.

The study ran its PCR with 60 Vbeta and 13 Jbeta primers. The table came from immunoSEQ multiplex PCR; TCRdb's copy has only in-frame clones and leaves some out. Among 200,000 or so clones, more than 75% were seen once, and the ten largest hold 1.3%. Unmatched junction bases numbered 4, after V lost 8 bases and J lost 2 bases. The V gene's germline CDR1 is SNHLY and CDR2 FYNNEI. The CDR3 sequence is 14 residues long. Study-wide findings and caveats: A later analysis by the authors found several of the most significant clusters apparently linked to common viral pathogens. Sequence variants that were highly shared formed a cluster that was likely a sequencing artifact.

The genes are TRBV2 and TRBJ2-1; 9 bases align to TRBD2. The sample was PBMCs. The source is a human donor in good health. The CDR3 bases are TGTGCCAGCTCCGCTAGCGGGGCCTACAATGAGCAGTTCTTC. This sequence encodes CASSASGAYNEQFF.